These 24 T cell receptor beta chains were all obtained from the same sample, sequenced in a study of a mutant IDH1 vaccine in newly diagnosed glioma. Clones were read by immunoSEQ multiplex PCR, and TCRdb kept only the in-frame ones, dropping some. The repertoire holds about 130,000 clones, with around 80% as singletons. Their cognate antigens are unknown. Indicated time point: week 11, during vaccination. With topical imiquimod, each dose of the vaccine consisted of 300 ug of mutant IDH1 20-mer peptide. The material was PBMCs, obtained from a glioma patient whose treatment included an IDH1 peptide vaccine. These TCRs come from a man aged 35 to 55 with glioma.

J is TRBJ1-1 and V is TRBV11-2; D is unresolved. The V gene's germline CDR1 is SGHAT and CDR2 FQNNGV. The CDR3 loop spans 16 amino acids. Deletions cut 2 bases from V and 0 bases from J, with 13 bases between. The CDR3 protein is CASSLRRPLMNTEAFF. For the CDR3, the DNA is TGTGCCAGCAGCTTAAGACGGCCACTCATGAACACTGAAGCTTTCTTT.

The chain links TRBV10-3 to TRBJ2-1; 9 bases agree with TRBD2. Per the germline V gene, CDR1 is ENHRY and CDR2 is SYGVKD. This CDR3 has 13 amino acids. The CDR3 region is CASAGGPNNEQFF. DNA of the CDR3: TGTGCATCTGCGGGGGGGCCCAACAATGAGCAGTTCTTC.

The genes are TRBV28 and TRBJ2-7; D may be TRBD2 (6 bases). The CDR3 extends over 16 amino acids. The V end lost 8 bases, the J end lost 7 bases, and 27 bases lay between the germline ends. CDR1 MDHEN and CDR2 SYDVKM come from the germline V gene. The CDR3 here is CASSPPLLMVEGEQYF. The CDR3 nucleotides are TGTGCCAGCTCCCCGCCTCTACTTATGGTGGAGGGGGAGCAGTACTTC.

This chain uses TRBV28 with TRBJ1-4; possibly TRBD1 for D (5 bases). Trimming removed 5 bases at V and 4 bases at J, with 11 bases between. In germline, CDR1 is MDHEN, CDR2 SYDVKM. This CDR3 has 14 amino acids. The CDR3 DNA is TGTGCCAGCAGTAACCGGGACTTTAATGAAAAACTGTTTTTT. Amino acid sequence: CASSNRDFNEKLFF. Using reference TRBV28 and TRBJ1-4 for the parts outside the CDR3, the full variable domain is DVKVTQSSRYLVKRTGEKVFLECVQDMDHENMFWYRQDPGLGLRLIYFSYDVKMKEKGDIPEGYSVSREKKERFSLILESASTNQTSMYLCASSNRDFNEKLFFGSGTQLSVL.

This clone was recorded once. The DNA of the CDR3 is TGTGCCAGCAGCTTAGGATGGGGCGGTCGAGGCTACACCTTC. Residues: CASSLGWGGRGYTF. V usage is TRBV7-2 and J usage is TRBJ1-2, with a weak D call TRBD1 (5 bases). The germline gives CDR1 SGHTA, CDR2 FQGNSA. The length of the CDR3 is 14 residues. The V end was cut by 1 base, the J end by 8 bases, with 14 bases between.

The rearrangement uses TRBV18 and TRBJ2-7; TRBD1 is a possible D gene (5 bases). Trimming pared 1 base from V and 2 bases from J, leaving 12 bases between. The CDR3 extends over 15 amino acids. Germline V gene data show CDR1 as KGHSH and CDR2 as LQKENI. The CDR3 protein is CASSPQGLVTYEQYF. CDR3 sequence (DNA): TGTGCCAGCTCACCACAGGGGTTAGTCACCTACGAGCAGTACTTC. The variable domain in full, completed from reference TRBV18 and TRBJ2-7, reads NAGVMQNPRHLVRRRGQEARLRCSPMKGHSHVYWYRQLPEEGLKFMVYLQKENIIDESGMPKERFSAEFPKEGPSILRIQQVVRGDSAAYFCASSPQGLVTYEQYFGPGTRLTVT.

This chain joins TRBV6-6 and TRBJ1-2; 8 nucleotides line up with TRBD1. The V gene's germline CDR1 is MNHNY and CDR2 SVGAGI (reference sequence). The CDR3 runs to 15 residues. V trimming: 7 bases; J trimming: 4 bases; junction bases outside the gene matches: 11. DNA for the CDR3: TGTGCCAGCACCCTCACCGGGACAGGAGTCTATGGCTACACCTTC. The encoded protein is CASTLTGTGVYGYTF.

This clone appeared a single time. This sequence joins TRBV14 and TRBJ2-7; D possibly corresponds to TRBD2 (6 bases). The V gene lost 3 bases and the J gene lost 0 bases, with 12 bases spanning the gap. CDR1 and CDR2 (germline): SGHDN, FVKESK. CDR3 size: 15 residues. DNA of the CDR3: TGTGCCAGCAGCCAGACATACGGGGGCTCCTACGAGCAGTACTTC. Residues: CASSQTYGGSYEQYF.

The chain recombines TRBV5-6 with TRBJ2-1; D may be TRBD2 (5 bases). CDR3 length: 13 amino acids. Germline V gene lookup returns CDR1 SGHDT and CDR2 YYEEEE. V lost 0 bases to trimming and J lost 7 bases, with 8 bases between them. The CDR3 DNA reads TGTGCCAGCAGCTTGGTTGAGGGAAATGAGCAGTTCTTC. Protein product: CASSLVEGNEQFF.

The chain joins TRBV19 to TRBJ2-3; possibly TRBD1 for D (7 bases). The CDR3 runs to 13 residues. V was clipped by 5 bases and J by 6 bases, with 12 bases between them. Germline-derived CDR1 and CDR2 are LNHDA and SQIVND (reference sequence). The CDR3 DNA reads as TGTGCCAGTAGTTTGCCAGGGGGGGATACGCAGTATTTT. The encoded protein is CASSLPGGDTQYF.

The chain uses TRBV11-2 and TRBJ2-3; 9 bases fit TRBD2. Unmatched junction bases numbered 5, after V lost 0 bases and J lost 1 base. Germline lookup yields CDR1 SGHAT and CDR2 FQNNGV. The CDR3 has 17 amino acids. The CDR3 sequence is CASSLDRSSGGTDTQYF. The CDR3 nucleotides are TGTGCCAGCAGCTTAGATCGCTCTAGCGGGGGCACAGATACGCAGTATTTT.

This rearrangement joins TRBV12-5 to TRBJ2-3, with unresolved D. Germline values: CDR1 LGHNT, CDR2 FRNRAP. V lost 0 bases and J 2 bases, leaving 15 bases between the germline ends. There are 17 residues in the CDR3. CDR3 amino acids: CASGLVRQAFITDTQYF. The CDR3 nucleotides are TGTGCTAGTGGTTTGGTAAGGCAGGCGTTTATCACAGATACGCAGTATTTT.

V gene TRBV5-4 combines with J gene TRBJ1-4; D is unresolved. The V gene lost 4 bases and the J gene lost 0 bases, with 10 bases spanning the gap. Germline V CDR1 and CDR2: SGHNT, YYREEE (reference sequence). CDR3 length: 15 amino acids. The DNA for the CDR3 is TGTGCCAGCAGCCGCGGCTCGGCAACTAATGAAAAACTGTTTTTT. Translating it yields CASSRGSATNEKLFF.

The CDR3 DNA reads as TGTGCCAGCAGCATAGTGGGGGAGACCCAGTACTTC. This encodes CASSIVGETQYF. V usage is TRBV28 and J usage is TRBJ2-5; the D is unclear. The CDR3 spans 12 residues. Germline CDR1 reads MDHEN; CDR2 reads SYDVKM. Deletions cut 6 bases from V and 5 bases from J, with 10 bases between. Combining the CDR3 with reference TRBV28 and TRBJ2-5 gives the whole variable domain DVKVTQSSRYLVKRTGEKVFLECVQDMDHENMFWYRQDPGLGLRLIYFSYDVKMKEKGDIPEGYSVSREKKERFSLILESASTNQTSMYLCASSIVGETQYFGPGTRLLVL.

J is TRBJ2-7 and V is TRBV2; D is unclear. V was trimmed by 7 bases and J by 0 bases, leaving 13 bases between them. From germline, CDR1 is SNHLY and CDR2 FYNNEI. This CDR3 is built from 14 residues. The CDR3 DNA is TGTGCCAGCAAATACCGGCCTGTCTCCTACGAGCAGTACTTC. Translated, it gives CASKYRPVSYEQYF.

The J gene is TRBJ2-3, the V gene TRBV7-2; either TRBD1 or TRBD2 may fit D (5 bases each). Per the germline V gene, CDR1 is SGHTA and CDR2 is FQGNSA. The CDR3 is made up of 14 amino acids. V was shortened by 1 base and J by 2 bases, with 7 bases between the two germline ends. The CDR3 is CASSLDGTTDTQYF. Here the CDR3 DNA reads TGTGCCAGCAGCTTAGACGGGACCACAGATACGCAGTATTTT.

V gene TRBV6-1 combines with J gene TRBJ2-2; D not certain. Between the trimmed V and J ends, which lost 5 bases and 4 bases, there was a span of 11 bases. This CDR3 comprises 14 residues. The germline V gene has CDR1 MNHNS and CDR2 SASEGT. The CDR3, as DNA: TGTGCCAGCAGTTCAATACTGGTCACCGGGGAGCTGTTTTTT. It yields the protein CASSSILVTGELFF.

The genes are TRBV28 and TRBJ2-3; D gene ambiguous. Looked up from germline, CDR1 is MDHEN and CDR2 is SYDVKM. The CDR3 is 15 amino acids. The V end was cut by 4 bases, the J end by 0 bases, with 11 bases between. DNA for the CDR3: TGTGCCAGCAGTTCCCCCCGGAGTAGCACAGATACGCAGTATTTT. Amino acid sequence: CASSSPRSSTDTQYF.

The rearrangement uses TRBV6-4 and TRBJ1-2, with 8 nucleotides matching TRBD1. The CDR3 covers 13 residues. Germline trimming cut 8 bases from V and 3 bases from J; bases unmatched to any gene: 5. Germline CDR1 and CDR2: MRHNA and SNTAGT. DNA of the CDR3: TGTGCCAGCCCCGAGGACAGGGACTATGGCTACACCTTC. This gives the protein CASPEDRDYGYTF.

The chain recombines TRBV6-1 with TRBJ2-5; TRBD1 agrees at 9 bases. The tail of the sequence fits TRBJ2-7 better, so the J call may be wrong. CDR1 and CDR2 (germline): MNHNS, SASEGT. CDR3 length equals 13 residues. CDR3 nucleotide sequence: TGTGCCAGCAGTCTAGGGACAGGGACCGAGCAGTACTTC. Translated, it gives CASSLGTGTEQYF.

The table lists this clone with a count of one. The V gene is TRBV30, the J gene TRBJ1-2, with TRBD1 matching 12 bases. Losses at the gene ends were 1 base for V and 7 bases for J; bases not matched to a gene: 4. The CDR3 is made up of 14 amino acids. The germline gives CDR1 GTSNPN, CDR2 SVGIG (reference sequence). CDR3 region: CAWSGDRGQGGYTF. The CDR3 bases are TGTGCCTGGAGTGGGGACAGGGGGCAGGGTGGCTACACCTTC.

CDR3 residues: CASSPGLAGYNEQFF. CDR3 sequence (DNA): TGCGCCAGCAGCCCGGGACTAGCAGGGTACAATGAGCAGTTCTTC. The chain uses TRBV5-1 and TRBJ2-1; 9 nucleotides match TRBD2. The J segment lost 4 bases and the V segment lost 4 bases, leaving 6 bases of the junction unmatched. CDR1 is SGHRS, CDR2 YFSETQ, per germline. The CDR3 has 15 amino acids.

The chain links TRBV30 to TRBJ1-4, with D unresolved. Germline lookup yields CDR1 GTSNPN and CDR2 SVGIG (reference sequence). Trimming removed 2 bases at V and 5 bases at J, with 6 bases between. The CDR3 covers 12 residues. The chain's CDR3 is CAWSTSNEKLFF. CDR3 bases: TGTGCCTGGAGTACTTCGAATGAAAAACTGTTTTTT.

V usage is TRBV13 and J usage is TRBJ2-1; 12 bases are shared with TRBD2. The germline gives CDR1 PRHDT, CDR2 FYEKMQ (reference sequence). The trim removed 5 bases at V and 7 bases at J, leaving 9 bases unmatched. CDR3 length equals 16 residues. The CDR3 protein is CASSRQTSGRRNEQFF. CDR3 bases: TGTGCCAGCAGCCGGCAGACTAGCGGGAGAAGGAATGAGCAGTTCTTC.